The entry that follows covers one TCR beta chain sequence. The sample is drawn from a study of blood T cell repertoires in COVID-19. Looking at the study overall: Samples came from the United States, Italy and Spain, spanning acute and convalescent COVID-19.

Exposed enrollees encountered a COVID-19 case at some point within 2 weeks before study entry. The CDR3 is 13 amino acids. The ends were cut back, 6 bases at V and 2 bases at J, with 10 bases in the middle. Germline CDR1 ENHRY, CDR2 SYGVKD. Per the original data handling: Reference gene primer amplification in the assay estimated nucleated cell counts. Clones were sequenced by immunoSEQ multiplex PCR, and TCRdb holds only the in-frame ones, with some missing. V, J and clone size were drawn from that table, and D and trimming were deduced from the DNA. The sample has some 200,000 clones, 83% seen once.

The source is a woman aged 45-65 years who had been exposed to COVID-19. The sequenced sample consisted of PBMCs or T cells enriched from blood (not recorded which). The chain joins TRBV10-3 to TRBJ1-1; D possibly corresponds to TRBD1 (6 bases). The CDR3 sequence is CAISGTPNTEAFF. The CDR3 nucleotides read TGTGCCATCAGCGGGACACCAAACACTGAAGCTTTCTTT.